This T cell receptor (beta chain) was captured by sequencing in a study of T cell repertoires in cytomegalovirus infection. Study results and caveats: Clonotypes of TCR beta that were HLA-C-restricted and CMV-specific dominated the ex vivo response.

Turning to this clonotype: The antigen is not known.

Each CDR3 protein gets one entry after TCRdb re-called the reads with MiXCR. The table includes approximately 990,000 distinct CDR3 sequences, approximately 31% detected once. V was clipped by 2 bases and J by 6 bases, with 4 bases between them. The germline CDR1 and CDR2 sequences are MGHRA and YSYEKL. This CDR3 contains 11 residues. This specimen was cultured CD8+ T cells from PBMCs, taken from culture after CMV antigen stimulation. The rearrangement links TRBV4-1 to TRBJ1-2; no firm D call. This clonotype was sampled from a human donor in good health (CMV status not recorded). Some clones in this sample may be carry-over from other donors' samples. CDR3 residues: CASSQSDGYTF. The CDR3, as DNA: TGCGCCAGCAGCCAAAGCGATGGCTACACCTTC.